This TCR beta chain was sequenced for a study of T-cell reconstitution after alpha-beta-depleted transplantation in children. Findings and limits, study-wide: As was reported, about two months after transplant, alpha-beta T cells came from several hundred expanded graft clones.

On this clonotype: Its antigen is not known.

Unique molecular identifiers were incorporated into the prepared TCRbeta library. Each CDR3 protein is one row after TCRdb ran MiXCR on the PCR reads. The repertoire consists of about 260,000 distinct CDR3 sequences, with just under 8.5% occurring once and the leading ten covering roughly 6%. The CDR3 runs to 15 residues. V lost 4 bases, J lost 4 bases, and 17 bases lay in between. Germline CDR1 is SGHTA and CDR2 is FQGTGA. Specimen: PBMCs, mostly from graft donor cells, collected 180 days after TCRalphabeta/CD19-depleted stem cell transplant. The V gene is TRBV7-3, the J gene TRBJ2-7, with D perhaps TRBD2 (5 bases). The clonotype originates from a male patient aged 10 to 17 who had a stem cell transplant for acute lymphoblastic leukemia, so the T cells may come from the graft donor. The CDR3 loop is CASSSGGGPGYEQYF. DNA for the CDR3: TGTGCCAGCAGCTCTGGCGGCGGGCCAGGATACGAGCAGTACTTC.